The clone carrying this T cell receptor (beta chain) was counted only a few times. Original processing methods: Estimation of nucleated cell counts relied on the amplification of reference gene primers. Data came from immunoSEQ multiplex PCR; TCRdb stores just in-frame clones and leaves some out. V, J and clone size were drawn from that table, and D and trimming were deduced from the DNA. The table lists about 120,000 clones, approximately 81% of them singletons, with around 4% in the top ten. The data stem from a study of blood T cell repertoires in COVID-19. Study in general: Specimens from acute and convalescent COVID-19 originated in the United States, Italy and Spain. PBMCs, B-cell-depleted T cells, or T cells were the source of the cDNA or gDNA that made up the material.

This CDR3 is 14 amino acids long. The V end was cut by 3 bases, the J end by 5 bases, with 9 bases between. The germline V gene has CDR1 KGHDR and CDR2 SFDVKD. The sequenced material came from peripheral blood. This chain uses TRBV24-1 with TRBJ2-2; maybe TRBD1 (6 bases). This receptor was taken from a woman between 45 and 60 years old with acute or convalescent COVID-19. CDR3 residues: CATSDPGETGELFF. The CDR3 DNA reads TGTGCCACCAGTGATCCAGGGGAAACCGGGGAGCTGTTTTTT.